The present entry profiles one T cell receptor (beta chain) with its context. Its cognate antigen is unknown. The entry originates in a study of cytomegalovirus exposure and HLA in healthy donors. Trimming at V came to 3 bases and at J to 4 bases, leaving 12 bases not matched to a gene. Germline V gives CDR1 SGHKS, CDR2 YYEKEE (reference sequence). The CDR3 contains 16 residues. Study results and limitations: One variant, a missense change in DCLRE1C, was linked in a later analysis to TCR beta V- and J-gene trimming. According to a later analysis, most TCR beta chains associated with CMV appeared HLA-restricted. It was reported that TCR beta sequences correctly inferred the HLA-A and HLA-B alleles for most subjects.

Vbeta (60) and Jbeta (13) primers were used in the PCR. Profiled with immunoSEQ multiplex PCR; TCRdb holds only in-frame clones, not every one. In total, the table holds about 130,000 clones. Sequenced input: PBMCs. V usage is TRBV5-5 and J usage is TRBJ1-1; 7 bases are shared with TRBD1. This TCR was recovered from a man aged 18-30 years in good health and CMV-seronegative. The CDR3 nucleotides read TGTGCCAGCAGCTCCCGACAGGGAACTAGCCGCACTGAAGCTTTCTTT. Encoded protein: CASSSRQGTSRTEAFF. Combining the CDR3 with reference TRBV5-5 and TRBJ1-1 gives the whole variable domain DAGVTQSPTHLIKTRGQQVTLRCSPISGHKSVSWYQQVLGQGPQFIFQYYEKEERGRGNFPDRFSARQFPNYSSELNVNALLLGDSALYLCASSSRQGTSRTEAFFGQGTRLTVV.